These 25 T cell receptor beta chains came from one sample sequenced in a study of blood T cells in healthy people across ages. Alongside a J-beta primer mix, a sample-barcoded 5' primer served in a second PCR lasting about 7 to 12 cycles. TCRdb recomputed calls from the 5' RACE reads with MiXCR, one row per CDR3 protein. The sample lists roughly 700,000 distinct CDR3 sequences; approximately 31% were seen once. Sequenced: blood. The receptors originated from a woman of 80 years or more in good health.

The chain carries TRBV6-1 and TRBJ2-1; possibly TRBD2 for D (5 bases). In germline, CDR1 is MNHNS, CDR2 SASEGT. V lost 6 bases and J lost 2, with 11 bases in between. The CDR3 contains 14 residues. The chain's CDR3 is CASRKRGPYNEQFF. CDR3 coding DNA: TGTGCCAGCAGGAAACGGGGTCCCTACAATGAGCAGTTCTTC.

This clonotype occurred a few times. The J gene is TRBJ2-7, the V gene TRBV7-2; 7 bases agree with TRBD2. The V gene's germline CDR1 is SGHTA and CDR2 FQGNSA. The CDR3 has 16 residues. Trimming removed 1 base from V and 3 bases from J; junction bases left unmatched: 9. The CDR3 reads CASSLVFSGRFYEQYF. The DNA of the CDR3 is TGTGCCAGCAGCTTAGTCTTTAGCGGGCGTTTCTACGAGCAGTACTTC.

This clonotype came up a few times. A read error may explain this, as a much larger clone is one base away. V usage is TRBV7-2 and J usage is TRBJ2-1; D is unclear. The DNA end is a closer match to TRBJ2-7, so the J assignment may be wrong. In germline, CDR1 is SGHTA, CDR2 FQGNSA. This CDR3 region has 13 residues. The CDR3 bases are TGTGCCAGCAGCGGGCATCCGTACAATGAGCAGTACTTC. It specifies CASSGHPYNEQYF.

The sample holds many counts of this clonotype. The V and J genes are TRBV20-1 and TRBJ1-6; D is possibly TRBD1 (5 bases). Trimming stripped 2 bases from V and 2 bases from J, with 13 bases between. CDR1 and CDR2 (germline): DFQATT, SNEGSKA (reference sequence). The CDR3 runs 16 residues. The CDR3 sequence: CSARFGGRTYNSPLHF. CDR3 in DNA: TGCAGTGCTAGATTCGGGGGACGGACCTATAATTCACCCCTCCACTTT.

This clonotype has more than one count but fewer than ten. The DNA of the CDR3 is TGTGCCATCAGTCTGGGACAGGGATCAATTGAAGCTTTCTTT. This codes for CAISLGQGSIEAFF. J is TRBJ1-1 and V is TRBV10-3; TRBD1 aligns across 9 bases. Per the germline V gene, CDR1 is ENHRY and CDR2 is SYGVKD. With 5 bases clipped from V and 7 bases from J, the junction kept 8 bases outside the gene matches. This CDR3 comprises 14 residues.

This clonotype was found once. The CDR3 reads CSVTLSGNTIYF. CDR3 sequence (DNA): TGCAGCGTGACCCTCTCTGGAAACACCATATATTTT. The V gene is TRBV29-1, the J gene TRBJ1-3, with no clear D. Trimming removed 6 bases from V and 0 bases from J, with 6 bases in between. The CDR3 consists of 12 residues. Germline CDR1 SQVTM, CDR2 ANQGSEA.

The chain is built from TRBV28 and TRBJ2-1; TRBD2 aligns across 12 bases. The CDR3 has 15 residues. Germline assignment: CDR1 MDHEN and CDR2 SYDVKM. With V trimmed by 5 bases and J by 7 bases, 6 bases remained unmatched. Written as DNA, the CDR3 is TGTGCCAGCAGTGAGACTAGCGGGAGAGGGAATGAGCAGTTCTTC. Protein: CASSETSGRGNEQFF.

This clonotype occurred a few times. The chain carries TRBV28 and TRBJ1-4; no reliable D call. Trimming left V 6 bases short and J 8 bases short, with 16 bases between. Germline lookup yields CDR1 MDHEN and CDR2 SYDVKM. This CDR3 has 14 amino acids. The CDR3 sequence: CASSPRGFWEKLFF. In DNA form, the CDR3 reads TGTGCCAGCAGCCCACGAGGATTTTGGGAAAAACTGTTTTTT.

This clonotype was found a few times. The chain uses TRBV25-1 and TRBJ1-3; D is perhaps TRBD1 (6 bases). This CDR3 is 16 amino acids long. V lost 4 bases and J 3 bases, leaving 16 bases between the germline ends. Germline V lookup: CDR1 MGHDK, CDR2 SYGVNS. The DNA for the CDR3 is TGTGCCAGCAGTGGTTCGAACAGGGAATTTGGAAACACCATATATTTT. This gives the protein CASSGSNREFGNTIYF. Full variable domain (outside the CDR3, taken from reference TRBV25-1 and TRBJ1-3): EADIYQTPRYLVIGTGKKITLECSQTMGHDKMYWYQQDPGMELHLIHYSYGVNSTEKGDLSSESTVSRIRTEHFPLTLESARPSHTSQYLCASSGSNREFGNTIYFGEGSWLTVV.

V is TRBV6-2 or TRBV6-3 and J is TRBJ1-1; 8 nucleotides match TRBD1. The CDR3 totals 14 residues. With 8 bases clipped from V and 4 bases from J, the junction kept 9 bases outside the gene matches. Germline V lookup: CDR1 MNHEY, CDR2 SVGEGT. The CDR3 sequence is CASEMLQGGTEAFF. The CDR3 nucleotides read TGTGCCAGCGAAATGCTACAGGGGGGCACTGAAGCTTTCTTT.

This clonotype was observed a handful of times. The gene calls are TRBV7-2 and TRBJ1-1, with D unclear. V lost 5 bases and J lost 0, with 10 bases in between. From germline, CDR1 is SGHTA and CDR2 FQGNSA. CDR3 length: 14 residues. This CDR3 is CASSPLPLNTEAFF. Here the CDR3 DNA reads TGTGCCAGCAGCCCCCTGCCCTTGAACACTGAAGCTTTCTTT.

This chain connects TRBV20-1 to TRBJ2-4; TRBD2 might be the D (6 bases). The germline V gene has CDR1 DFQATT and CDR2 SNEGSKA (reference sequence). There are 14 residues in the CDR3. V lost 2 bases and J 3 bases, leaving 11 bases between the germline ends. The CDR3 nucleotides are TGCAGTGCTAGACTCCGGGAGCTCAAAAACATTCAGTACTTC. This gives the protein CSARLRELKNIQYF.

This clonotype turned up a few times. Since a much larger clone is just one base distant, this may be a read error. The chain is built from TRBV5-1 and TRBJ2-1; 7 bases agree with TRBD1. CDR1 is SGHRS, CDR2 YFSETQ, per germline. The CDR3 consists of 14 residues. V shed 2 bases and J 6 bases; nucleotides not matched to a gene: 5. CDR3 DNA sequence: TGCGCCAGCAGCTTCGGACAGGCCCGCAATGAGCAGTTCTTC. Encoded protein: CASSFGQARNEQFF.

The CDR3 DNA reads TGCAGTGCTAGGGATCGAAGGTCGAACACTGAAGCTTTCTTT. Protein sequence: CSARDRRSNTEAFF. The chain uses TRBV20-1 and TRBJ1-1; D unclear. Looked up from germline, CDR1 is DFQATT and CDR2 is SNEGSKA (reference sequence). Trimming stripped 3 bases from V and 1 base from J, with 12 bases between. The CDR3 totals 14 residues.

The V and J genes are TRBV6-2 or TRBV6-3 and TRBJ2-6, with D hard to call. V was trimmed by 7 bases and J by 1 base, leaving 5 bases between them. The CDR3 has 13 residues. Germline assignment: CDR1 MNHEY and CDR2 SVGEGT. The CDR3 DNA is TGTGCCAGCAAAGAGTCTGGGGCCAACGTCCTGACTTTC. Translation: CASKESGANVLTF.

This clonotype was counted many times. The chain is built from TRBV7-2 and TRBJ2-3; TRBD2 matches at 9 bases. V shed 1 base, J shed 0 bases, and the junction held 8 bases outside the gene matches. This CDR3 region has 18 residues. CDR1 SGHTA and CDR2 FQGNSA come from the germline V gene. The CDR3 protein is CASSLDGTSRASTDTQYF. CDR3 nucleotides: TGTGCCAGCAGCTTAGATGGGACTAGCAGAGCCAGCACAGATACGCAGTATTTT.

The table lists this clonotype with many counts. The gene calls are TRBV6-2 or TRBV6-3 and TRBJ1-1; D is undetermined. With 7 bases removed from V and 1 base from J, the gap between germline ends came to 10 bases. This CDR3 is 13 amino acids long. Germline V gene lookup returns CDR1 MNHEY and CDR2 SVGEGT. CDR3 amino acids: CASTLDKNTEAFF. In DNA, the CDR3 is TGTGCCAGCACCCTAGACAAGAACACTGAAGCTTTCTTT.

The chain couples TRBV9 to TRBJ2-7; 8 bases align to TRBD1. The V gene's germline CDR1 is SGDLS and CDR2 YYNGEE. V shed 0 bases, J shed 3 bases, and the junction held 5 bases outside the gene matches. The CDR3 has 15 amino acids. In DNA, the CDR3 is TGTGCCAGCAGCGTAGTCGGGACAGGTAACTACGAGCAGTACTTC. Protein product: CASSVVGTGNYEQYF.

The chain carries TRBV20-1 and TRBJ2-5, with TRBD2 matching 8 bases. CDR1 DFQATT and CDR2 SNEGSKA come from the germline V gene (reference sequence). V lost 3 bases to trimming and J lost 2 bases; unmatched junction nucleotides: 8. CDR3 length equals 15 residues. The CDR3 DNA reads as TGCAGTGCTAGCGGTCTAGCGGGTGATCAAGAGACCCAGTACTTC. Residues: CSASGLAGDQETQYF.

Many counts were recorded for this clonotype. The CDR3 sequence is CASSFGRGVNTDTQYF. CDR3 nucleotides: TGTGCCAGCAGCTTTGGGCGGGGGGTCAACACAGATACGCAGTATTTT. The chain carries TRBV11-2 and TRBJ2-3, with TRBD2 matching 8 bases. The CDR3 spans 16 residues. V dropped 3 bases and J dropped 2; count of bases not matched to a gene: 7. The germline V gene encodes CDR1 SGHAT and CDR2 FQNNGV. The whole variable domain, remainder taken from reference TRBV11-2 and TRBJ2-3, is EAGVAQSPRYKIIEKRQSVAFWCNPISGHATLYWYQQILGQGPKLLIQFQNNGVVDDSQLPKDRFSAERLKGVDSTLKIQPAKLEDSAVYLCASSFGRGVNTDTQYFGPGTRLTVL.

The chain has TRBV7-9 and TRBJ2-1; 7 nucleotides align to TRBD1. V lost 1 base, J lost 4 bases, and 10 bases stayed unmatched. This CDR3 contains 17 residues. Germline lookup yields CDR1 SEHNR and CDR2 FQNEAQ (reference sequence). The chain's CDR3 is CASSLVLEDRLYNEQFF. In DNA form, the CDR3 reads TGTGCCAGCAGCTTAGTGCTCGAGGACAGGTTATACAATGAGCAGTTCTTC.

This clonotype was seen once. This chain links TRBV6-1 with TRBJ1-6; weak D call: TRBD1 (6 bases). V lost 3 bases and J 10 bases, leaving 19 bases between the germline ends. CDR1 is MNHNS, CDR2 SASEGT, per germline. The CDR3 length is 16 residues. As DNA, the CDR3 is TGTGCCAGCAGTGAGAACAGGGTATCGGTTGGCTCACCCCTCCACTTT. Protein product: CASSENRVSVGSPLHF.

This clonotype showed up many times. This may be a read error: a much more frequent sequence differs by one nucleotide. The chain employs TRBV6-2 or TRBV6-3 and TRBJ2-7; D may match TRBD1 or TRBD2 (6 bases each). V lost 5 bases and J 5 bases, leaving 22 bases between the germline ends. In germline, CDR1 is MNHEY, CDR2 SVGEGT. The CDR3 totals 16 residues. CDR3 protein: CASSPLRRGRSHEQYF. As DNA, the CDR3 is TGTGCCAGCAGTCCACTGAGACGGGGGCGCAGCCACGAGCAGTACTTC.

This clonotype was seen only a few times. This chain joins TRBV20-1 and TRBJ1-4, with D unclear. The V and J ends lost 6 bases and 4 bases respectively, with 15 bases between them. Germline values: CDR1 DFQATT, CDR2 SNEGSKA (reference sequence). This CDR3 has 14 amino acids. For the CDR3, the DNA is TGCAGTGCCAAGAGAGAATACCGTAATGAAAAACTGTTTTTT. Amino acid sequence: CSAKREYRNEKLFF.

This clonotype was observed once. This chain links TRBV7-3 with TRBJ2-5; 7 positions agree with TRBD2. The CDR3 has 14 residues. V shed 5 bases, J shed 5 bases, and the junction held 8 bases outside the gene matches. Germline lookup yields CDR1 SGHTA and CDR2 FQGTGA. CDR3 nucleotide sequence: TGTGCCAGCAGCGCCATGGCGGGGGTCGAGACCCAGTACTTC. Its protein product is CASSAMAGVETQYF. The full variable domain, completed using reference TRBV7-3 and TRBJ2-5, is GAGVSQTPSNKVTEKGKYVELRCDPISGHTALYWYRQSLGQGPEFLIYFQGTGAADDSGLPNDRFFAVRPEGSVSTLKIQRTERGDSAVYLCASSAMAGVETQYFGPGTRLLVL.